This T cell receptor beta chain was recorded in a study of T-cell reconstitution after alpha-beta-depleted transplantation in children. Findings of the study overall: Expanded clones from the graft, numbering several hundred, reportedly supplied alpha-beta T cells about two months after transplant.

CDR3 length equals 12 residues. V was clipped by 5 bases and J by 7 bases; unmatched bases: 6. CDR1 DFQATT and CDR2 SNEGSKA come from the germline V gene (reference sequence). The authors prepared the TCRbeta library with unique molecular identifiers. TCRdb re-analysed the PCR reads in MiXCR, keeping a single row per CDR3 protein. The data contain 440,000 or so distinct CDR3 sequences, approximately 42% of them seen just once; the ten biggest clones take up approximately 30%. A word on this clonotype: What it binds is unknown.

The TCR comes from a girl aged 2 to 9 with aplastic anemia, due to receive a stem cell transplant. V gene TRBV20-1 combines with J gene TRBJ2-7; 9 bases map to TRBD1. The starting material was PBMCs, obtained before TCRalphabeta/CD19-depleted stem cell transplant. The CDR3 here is CSAQRTGDEQYF. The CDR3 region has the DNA TGCAGTGCTCAAAGGACAGGGGATGAGCAGTACTTC.